This T cell receptor (beta chain) was obtained from a study of cytomegalovirus exposure and HLA in healthy donors. Overall study findings and caveats: After further analysis at a later stage, 17,000 or so TCR beta sequences were associated with HLA alleles at 0.05 false discovery rate. With high specificity and sensitivity, the classifier reportedly diagnosed cytomegalovirus status.

On this clone: Its target is not known.

The CDR3 covers 13 residues. Between the trimmed V and J ends, which lost 0 bases and 0 bases, there was a span of 2 bases. Germline V gene lookup returns CDR1 SGHTA and CDR2 FQGTGA. The PCR had 60 Vbeta and 13 Jbeta primers. Sequencing was performed with immunoSEQ multiplex PCR; in TCRdb, only in-frame clones are kept and a portion is missing. The repertoire holds 150,000 or so clones, nearly 80% seen once, with less than 3.5% in the top ten. The sequenced material came from PBMCs. This receptor was obtained from a man in his forties in good health and CMV-seropositive. The chain employs TRBV7-3 and TRBJ1-1, with D unresolved. The CDR3, as DNA: TGTGCCAGCAGCTTAACCATGAACACTGAAGCTTTCTTT. Amino acid sequence: CASSLTMNTEAFF.